This T cell receptor (beta chain) was recorded in a study of blood T cell repertoires in COVID-19. Data came from immunoSEQ multiplex PCR; TCRdb stores just in-frame clones and leaves some out. There are approximately 200,000 clones in the sample; 85% to 90% occur only once, and 2.5% to 3.5% lies in the top ten. This CDR3 is built from 17 residues. V is TRBV12-2 and J is TRBJ1-3; the table gives TRBD1 as D, unverified against the DNA. TRBV12-2 is classified as a pseudogene. The sequence derives from a woman aged 30 to 39 with active or convalescent COVID-19. Sequencing was done on a sample of peripheral blood. In DNA, the CDR3 is TGTGCAAGTCGCTTAGCTCCGGACAGGGTTTCTGGAAACACCATATATTTT. This encodes CASRLAPDRVSGNTIYF.